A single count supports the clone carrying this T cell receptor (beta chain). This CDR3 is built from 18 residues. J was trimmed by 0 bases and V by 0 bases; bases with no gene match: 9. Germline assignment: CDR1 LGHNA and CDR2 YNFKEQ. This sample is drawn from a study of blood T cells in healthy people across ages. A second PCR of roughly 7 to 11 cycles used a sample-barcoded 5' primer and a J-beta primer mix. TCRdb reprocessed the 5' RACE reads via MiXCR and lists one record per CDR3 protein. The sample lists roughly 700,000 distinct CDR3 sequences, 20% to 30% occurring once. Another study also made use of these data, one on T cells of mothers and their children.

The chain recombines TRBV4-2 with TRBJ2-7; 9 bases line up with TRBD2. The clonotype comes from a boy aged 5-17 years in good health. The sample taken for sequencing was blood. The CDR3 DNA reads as TGTGCCAGCAGCCAAGAGGCGCTTGAGACTAGCGGCTCCTACGAGCAGTACTTC. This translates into CASSQEALETSGSYEQYF.